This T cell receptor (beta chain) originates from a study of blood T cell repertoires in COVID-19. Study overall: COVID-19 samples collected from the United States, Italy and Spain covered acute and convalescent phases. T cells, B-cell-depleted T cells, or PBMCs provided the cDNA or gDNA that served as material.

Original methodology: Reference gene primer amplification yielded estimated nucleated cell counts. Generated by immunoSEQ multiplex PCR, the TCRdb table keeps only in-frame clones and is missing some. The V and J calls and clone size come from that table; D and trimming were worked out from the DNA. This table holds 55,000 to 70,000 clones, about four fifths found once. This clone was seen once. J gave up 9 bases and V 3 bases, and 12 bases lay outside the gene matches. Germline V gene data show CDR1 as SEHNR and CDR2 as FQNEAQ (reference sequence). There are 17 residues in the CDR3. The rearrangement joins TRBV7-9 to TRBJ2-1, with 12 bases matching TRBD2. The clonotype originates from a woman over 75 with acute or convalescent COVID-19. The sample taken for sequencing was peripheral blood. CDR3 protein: CASSFLAGGFLAIEQFF. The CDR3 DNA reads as TGTGCCAGCAGCTTCCTAGCGGGGGGGTTTCTGGCTATTGAGCAGTTCTTC. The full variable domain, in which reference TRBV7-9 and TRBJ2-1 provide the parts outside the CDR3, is DTGVSQNPRHKITKRGQNVTFRCDPISEHNRLYWYRQTLGQGPEFLTYFQNEAQLEKSRLLSDRFSAERPKGSFSTLEIQRTEQGDSAMYLCASSFLAGGFLAIEQFFGPGTRLTVL.